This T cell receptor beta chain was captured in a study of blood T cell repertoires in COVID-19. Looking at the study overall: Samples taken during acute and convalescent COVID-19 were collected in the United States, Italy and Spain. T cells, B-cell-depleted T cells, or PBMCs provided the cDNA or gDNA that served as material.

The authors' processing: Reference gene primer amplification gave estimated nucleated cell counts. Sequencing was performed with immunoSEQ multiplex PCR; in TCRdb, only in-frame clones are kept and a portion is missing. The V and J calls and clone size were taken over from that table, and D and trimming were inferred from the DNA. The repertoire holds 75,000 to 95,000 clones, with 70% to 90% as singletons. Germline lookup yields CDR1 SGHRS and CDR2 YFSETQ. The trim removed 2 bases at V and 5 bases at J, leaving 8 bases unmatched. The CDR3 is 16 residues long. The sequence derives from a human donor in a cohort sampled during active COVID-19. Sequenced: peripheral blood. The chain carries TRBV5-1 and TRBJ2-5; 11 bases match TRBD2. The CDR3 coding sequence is TGCGCCAGCAGCTTTGCTAGCGGGAGGCTTGGCGAGACCCAGTACTTC. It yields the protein CASSFASGRLGETQYF. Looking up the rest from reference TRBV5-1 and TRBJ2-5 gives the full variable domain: KAGVTQTPRYLIKTRGQQVTLSCSPISGHRSVSWYQQTPGQGLQFLFEYFSETQRNKGNFPGRFSGRQFSNSRSEMNVSTLELGDSALYLCASSFASGRLGETQYFGPGTRLLVL.